These T cell receptor beta chains were read from a single sample in a study of T cells in localized non-small cell lung cancer. The repertoire was sequenced with immunoSEQ multiplex PCR; TCRdb's copy has only in-frame clones and lacks some. This table holds around 29,000 clones, around 89% found once. Specimen: peripheral blood, collected before any cancer treatment. The receptors here all came from a female donor at least 60 years old with stage III squamous cell lung carcinoma. Both conserved end residues are part of each CDR3. The D gene is left open where the match is weak. Clone size is not always given. Where it is, it says once, few, many or a class for expanded clones.

cdr3_length | j_call | clone_size | v_call | d_call | cdr3_aa | cdr3_nt
15 | TRBJ2-1 | - | TRBV7-8 | - | CASSPSHGRYNEQFF | TGTGCCAGCAGCCCTAGCCATGGCCGATACAATGAGCAGTTCTTC
14 | TRBJ2-2 | - | TRBV4-2 | - | CASSQAEYTGELFF | TGTGCCAGCAGCCAAGCCGAATATACCGGGGAGCTGTTTTTT
13 | TRBJ1-2 | - | TRBV6-5 | - | CASRNRENYGYTF | TGTGCCAGCCGCAACAGGGAAAACTATGGCTACACCTTC
16 | TRBJ1-4 | medium-sized | TRBV28 | - | CASSLIWGRRNEKLFF | TGTGCCAGCAGTTTGATTTGGGGCAGGCGGAATGAAAAACTGTTTTTT
13 | TRBJ2-5 | - | TRBV30 | - | CAWSPPQALSSYF | TGTGCCTGGAGTCCCCCACAGGCGCTTTCCTCGTACTTC
17 | TRBJ2-1 | - | TRBV19 | TRBD2 | CASSIAAGTSGVNEQFF | TGTGCCAGTAGTATAGCCGCCGGGACTAGCGGGGTCAATGAGCAGTTCTTC
13 | TRBJ1-1 | - | TRBV7-2 | - | CASSMTVNTEAFF | TGTGCCAGCAGCATGACCGTGAACACTGAAGCTTTCTTT
16 | TRBJ2-3 | - | TRBV28 | - | CAIYPRGPKVRDTQYF | TGTGCCATCTACCCCCGGGGCCCGAAGGTTAGAGATACGCAGTATTTT
14 | TRBJ2-5 | - | TRBV11-3 | - | CASSLGATKETQYF | TGTGCCAGCAGCTTAGGTGCAACAAAAGAGACCCAGTACTTC
13 | TRBJ2-5 | - | TRBV28 | - | CASSPTSTETQYF | TGTGCCAGCAGTCCCACATCGACAGAGACCCAGTACTTC
15 | TRBJ1-6 | - | TRBV25-1 | - | CASSETRTYNSPLHF | TGTGCCAGCAGTGAAACCCGAACTTATAATTCACCCCTCCACTTT
13 | TRBJ2-7 | few | TRBV10-1 | TRBD2 | CASGLAGTYEQYF | TGCGCCAGCGGACTAGCGGGGACCTACGAGCAGTACTTC
15 | TRBJ2-7 | - | TRBV25-1 | - | CASSELQGGAYEQYF | TGTGCCAGCAGTGAATTGCAGGGAGGTGCCTACGAGCAGTACTTC
14 | TRBJ2-1 | - | TRBV5-4 | - | CASSLVGPINEQFF | TGTGCCAGCAGCTTGGTGGGCCCCATCAATGAGCAGTTCTTC
14 | TRBJ1-2 | - | TRBV28 | - | CASSTNTGNYGYTF | TGTGCCAGCAGCACTAATACGGGCAACTATGGCTACACCTTC
13 | TRBJ2-7 | - | TRBV27 | - | CASAQLDGYEQYF | TGTGCCAGTGCCCAATTGGACGGCTACGAGCAGTACTTC
14 | TRBJ2-7 | - | TRBV19 | - | CASSRFTRDYEQYF | TGTGCCAGTAGCAGATTTACCCGGGACTACGAGCAGTACTTC
15 | TRBJ2-5 | - | TRBV28 | TRBD1 | CASSSDRAKVETQYF | TGTGCCAGCAGTTCGGACAGGGCAAAGGTGGAGACCCAGTACTTC
14 | TRBJ2-7 | - | TRBV5-1 | - | CASSPRTQPYEQYF | TGCGCCAGCAGCCCTCGGACACAGCCCTACGAGCAGTACTTC
14 | TRBJ2-3 | - | TRBV5-6 | - | CASSEKRDTDTQYF | TGTGCCAGCAGCGAGAAACGGGACACAGATACGCAGTATTTT
12 | TRBJ2-1 | once | TRBV5-4 | - | CASGAAYNEQFF | TGTGCCAGTGGGGCTGCGTACAATGAGCAGTTCTTC
16 | TRBJ2-3 | - | TRBV18 | TRBD2 | CASSPQTSGIGGTQYF | TGTGCCAGCTCACCACAGACTAGCGGGATTGGTGGTACGCAGTATTTT
14 | TRBJ2-3 | - | TRBV6-1 | - | CASSEVLAADTQYF | TGTGCCAGCAGTGAAGTTCTAGCAGCAGATACGCAGTATTTT
13 | TRBJ1-6 | - | TRBV30 | - | CAWSYGSNSPLHF | TGTGCCTGGAGTTATGGATCAAATTCACCCCTCCACTTT
15 | TRBJ2-1 | - | TRBV6-5 | - | CASSYPGSGYNEQFF | TGTGCCAGCAGTTACCCAGGCAGCGGCTACAATGAGCAGTTCTTC
16 | TRBJ1-4 | once | TRBV7-9 | TRBD1 | CASSLGDRGTNEKLFF | TGTGCCAGCAGCTTAGGTGACAGGGGGACTAATGAAAAACTGTTTTTT
17 | TRBJ1-3 | - | TRBV5-1 | - | CASSLGDLTGPGNTIYF | TGCGCCAGCAGCTTGGGGGACCTAACAGGCCCTGGAAACACCATATATTTT
10 | TRBJ2-5 | - | TRBV21-1 | - | CASSGGTQYF | TGTGCCAGTTCCGGAGGGACCCAGTACTTC
15 | TRBJ2-1 | - | TRBV28 | - | CASTAGPLTYNEQFF | TGTGCCAGCACTGCCGGGCCTCTCACCTACAATGAGCAGTTCTTC
16 | TRBJ1-2 | - | TRBV2 | TRBD1 | CASSPYRQGADYGYTF | TGTGCCAGCAGTCCATACCGACAGGGGGCAGACTATGGCTACACCTTC
18 | TRBJ1-6 | - | TRBV7-2 | - | CASSSELRAPLNNSPLHF | TGTGCCAGCAGCTCGGAGTTGAGGGCCCCGTTAAATAATTCACCCCTCCACTTT
13 | TRBJ1-5 | - | TRBV27 | - | CASSSYRDQPQHF | TGTGCCAGCAGTTCCTACAGGGATCAGCCCCAGCATTTT
15 | TRBJ2-2 | - | TRBV18 | TRBD1 | CASSLGQGDTGELFF | TGTGCCAGCTCATTGGGACAGGGAGACACCGGGGAGCTGTTTTTT
14 | TRBJ2-7 | - | TRBV11-3 | TRBD1 | CASTKDRALYEQYF | TGTGCCAGCACCAAGGACAGGGCTCTCTACGAGCAGTACTTC
15 | TRBJ2-3 | - | TRBV6-5 | - | CASSLGVVNTDTQYF | TGTGCCAGCAGTTTGGGGGTTGTGAACACAGATACGCAGTATTTT
13 | TRBJ1-2 | - | TRBV25-1 | - | CASSQGGNYGYTF | TGTGCCAGCAGTCAGGGAGGAAACTATGGCTACACCTTC
14 | TRBJ1-5 | - | TRBV11-2 | - | CASSPNRDSQPQHF | TGTGCCAGCAGCCCAAACAGGGACTCTCAGCCCCAGCATTTT
13 | TRBJ2-7 | - | TRBV19 | TRBD1 | CASSTSDRAKQYF | TGTGCCAGTAGTACATCCGACAGGGCCAAGCAGTACTTC
13 | TRBJ1-2 | - | TRBV5-1 | - | CASRSTGFYGYTF | TGCGCCAGCAGGTCAACAGGATTCTATGGCTACACCTTC
15 | TRBJ1-6 | - | TRBV11-2 | TRBD1 | CASSPPRGPSSPLHF | TGTGCCAGCAGCCCGCCCAGGGGGCCTAGTTCACCCCTCCACTTT
13 | TRBJ1-1 | - | TRBV7-9 | - | CASSLSSDTEAFF | TGTGCCAGCAGCTTAAGTTCGGACACTGAAGCTTTCTTT
14 | TRBJ2-7 | - | TRBV4-2 | - | CASSPRDTSYEQYF | TGTGCCAGCAGCCCCCGGGACACATCCTACGAGCAGTACTTC
16 | TRBJ2-2 | few | TRBV28 | TRBD2 | CASSSFSGRGPGELFF | TGTGCCAGCAGTTCCTTTAGCGGGAGGGGCCCCGGGGAGCTGTTTTTT
16 | TRBJ2-1 | - | TRBV15 | - | CATSRDGTDGSTEQFF | TGTGCCACCAGCAGAGATGGGACGGATGGATCTACCGAGCAGTTCTTC
11 | TRBJ2-7 | - | TRBV28 | - | CASSLAYEQYF | TGTGCCAGCAGTTTGGCCTACGAGCAGTACTTC
15 | TRBJ2-1 | - | TRBV10-1 | - | CASSESRGVYNEQFF | TGCGCCAGCAGTGAGTCCCGAGGGGTTTACAATGAGCAGTTCTTC
11 | TRBJ2-7 | - | TRBV5-4 | - | CASSTASEQYF | TGTGCCAGCAGCACCGCTAGCGAGCAGTACTTC
13 | TRBJ2-7 | - | TRBV29-1 | - | CSVGFSLRGEQYF | TGCAGCGTGGGGTTCTCCCTTCGGGGCGAGCAGTACTTC
18 | TRBJ2-5 | - | TRBV5-1 | TRBD2 | CASSHQAGAPLYQETQYF | TGCGCCAGCAGCCACCAAGCGGGGGCTCCTTTGTACCAAGAGACCCAGTACTTC
16 | TRBJ1-3 | - | TRBV18 | TRBD1 | CASSPAIQGAGNTIYF | TGTGCCAGCTCACCCGCAATCCAGGGGGCTGGAAACACCATATATTTT
14 | TRBJ1-4 | - | TRBV7-2 | TRBD1 | CASSRRTGNEKLFF | TGTGCCAGCAGCCGCCGGACAGGGAATGAAAAACTGTTTTTT
13 | TRBJ2-7 | - | TRBV4-1 | TRBD2 | CASSLAGGKEQYF | TGCGCCAGCAGCCTAGCGGGAGGCAAAGAGCAGTACTTC